This T cell receptor beta chain comes out of a study of post-analysis software for immune sequencing data. As for the study in general: The patients showed relapsing-remitting, secondary progressive and progressive-relapsing multiple sclerosis courses. Findings and caveats of the study: TRBV5-6, TRBV5-1 and TRBV20-1 were among roughly five TRBV segments more frequent in patients than controls. Significantly lower normalized Chao1 diversity was seen in multiple sclerosis patients than in controls.

This clonotype was seen just once. Its specificity is not known. Germline trimming cut 5 bases from V and 10 bases from J; bases unmatched to any gene: 12. Germline V lookup: CDR1 SGHTA, CDR2 FQGNSA. The length of the CDR3 is 16 residues. The library was made from cDNA and included unique molecular identifiers. From roughly 1 to 10 million T cells, 500,000 or so cDNA molecules were obtained. TCRdb re-derived calls from the PCR reads in MiXCR, one entry per CDR3 protein. The table records almost 700,000 distinct CDR3 sequences, around 64% of them present only once. This clonotype was obtained from a girl aged 2-10 years with multiple sclerosis. The genes are TRBV7-2 and TRBJ1-6, with 9 bases identical to TRBD1. The sequenced sample was blood. The CDR3 spells CASSPDRGFDGSPLHF. The CDR3 DNA reads TGTGCCAGCAGCCCCGACAGGGGGTTTGATGGGTCACCCCTCCACTTT. Using reference TRBV7-2 and TRBJ1-6 for the parts outside the CDR3, the full variable domain is GAGVSQSPSNKVTEKGKDVELRCDPISGHTALYWYRQSLGQGLEFLIYFQGNSAPDKSGLPSDRFSAERTGGSVSTLTIQRTQQEDSAVYLCASSPDRGFDGSPLHFGNGTRLTVT.